The rows below give T cell receptor beta chains drawn from one sample of a study of neurological immune-mediated disorders. TCRdb called the 5' RACE reads again in MiXCR, with one record for every CDR3 protein. The data hold about 74,000 distinct CDR3 sequences, with around 5.2% observed a single time. Sequenced material: PBMCs. The receptors derive from a man younger than 35 with multiple sclerosis. Each CDR3 is given with its conserved first and last residue. D genes are given only for firm matches. Not all rows give a size; the values are once, few, many and, for expanded clones, a class.

cdr3_nt: TGTGCCAGCAGCCCCGGGACAGGGTATAATTCACCCCTCCACTTT
cdr3_aa: CASSPGTGYNSPLHF
j_call: TRBJ1-6
d_call: TRBD1
v_call: TRBV7-6
clone_size: many

cdr3_nt: TGTGCCAGCAGTTTATTGAGCGGGGGGAACAATGAGCAGTTCTTC
cdr3_aa: CASSLLSGGNNEQFF
j_call: TRBJ2-1
d_call: TRBD2
v_call: TRBV12-3/TRBV12-4
clone_size: many

cdr3_nt: TGTGCCAGCAGCGGGACTAGCGGGAACACCGGGGAGCTGTTTTTT
cdr3_aa: CASSGTSGNTGELFF
j_call: TRBJ2-2
d_call: TRBD2
v_call: TRBV9
clone_size: many

cdr3_nt: TGTGCCAGCTCACCGTTTAACGGGAAAGACGGGGAGCTGTTTTTT
cdr3_aa: CASSPFNGKDGELFF
j_call: TRBJ2-2
d_call: -
v_call: TRBV18
clone_size: -

cdr3_nt: TGCGCCAGCAGCTTGTTACAGGGTCGGTACGAGCAGTACTTC
cdr3_aa: CASSLLQGRYEQYF
j_call: TRBJ2-7
d_call: -
v_call: TRBV5-1
clone_size: many

cdr3_nt: TGTGCCAGCAGTTCCGGCTGGACAGTGAGGGATCAGCCCCAGCATTTT
cdr3_aa: CASSSGWTVRDQPQHF
j_call: TRBJ1-5
d_call: -
v_call: TRBV2
clone_size: many

cdr3_nt: TGTGCCAGCAGCCTTACTAGAGCACAAGAGACCCAGTACTTC
cdr3_aa: CASSLTRAQETQYF
j_call: TRBJ2-5
d_call: -
v_call: TRBV28
clone_size: few

cdr3_nt: TGTGCCAGCAGTTCAACAGGGGTTAGGGGCCAGCCCCAGAATTTT
cdr3_aa: CASSSTGVRGQPQNF
j_call: TRBJ1-5
d_call: TRBD1
v_call: TRBV6-5
clone_size: -

cdr3_nt: TGCAGTGGCCGGGTAGCGGGGACGACTAGCACAGATACGCAGTATTTT
cdr3_aa: CSGRVAGTTSTDTQYF
j_call: TRBJ2-3
d_call: TRBD2
v_call: TRBV20-1
clone_size: many

cdr3_nt: TGTGCCAGCAGCTCCCAAGGACTAGCGGGAGCAGATACGCAGTATTTT
cdr3_aa: CASSSQGLAGADTQYF
j_call: TRBJ2-3
d_call: TRBD2
v_call: TRBV9
clone_size: -

cdr3_nt: TGTGCCAGCAGCCCACGGGGACTAGGGGGCCCAGATACGCAGTATTTT
cdr3_aa: CASSPRGLGGPDTQYF
j_call: TRBJ2-3
d_call: -
v_call: TRBV9
clone_size: many

cdr3_nt: TGTGCCAGCTCACCCCGGACAGTTGATGGCTACACCTTC
cdr3_aa: CASSPRTVDGYTF
j_call: TRBJ1-2
d_call: -
v_call: TRBV18
clone_size: many

cdr3_nt: TGCAGTGTCTCGGGGGGTGGGACAGATACGCAGTATTTT
cdr3_aa: CSVSGGGTDTQYF
j_call: TRBJ2-3
d_call: TRBD2
v_call: TRBV20-1
clone_size: many

cdr3_nt: TGCGCCAGCAGCACGGGACAGACGACAACTAATGAAAAACTGTTTTTT
cdr3_aa: CASSTGQTTTNEKLFF
j_call: TRBJ1-4
d_call: TRBD1
v_call: TRBV5-1
clone_size: many

cdr3_nt: TGTGCCAGCAGTTCCCCACAGAACACTGAAGCTTTCTTT
cdr3_aa: CASSSPQNTEAFF
j_call: TRBJ1-1
d_call: -
v_call: TRBV27
clone_size: many

cdr3_nt: TGTGCCAGCGCAAGTAGAGACAGGGGCGCTAGGCCAAACAATGAGCAGTTCTTC
cdr3_aa: CASASRDRGARPNNEQFF
j_call: TRBJ2-1
d_call: TRBD1
v_call: TRBV12-3/TRBV12-4
clone_size: many

cdr3_nt: TGTGCCAGCAGCTTACTAGCGGGGGCCGGGGGGGCCAAAAACATTCAGTACTTC
cdr3_aa: CASSLLAGAGGAKNIQYF
j_call: TRBJ2-4
d_call: TRBD2
v_call: TRBV7-9
clone_size: -

cdr3_nt: TGCAGCGTGGTAACAGGGCTCAAAGAGCAGTACTTC
cdr3_aa: CSVVTGLKEQYF
j_call: TRBJ2-7
d_call: -
v_call: TRBV29-1
clone_size: many

cdr3_nt: TGTGCCAGTCGACAGGGGGTCTCCTACGAGCAGTACTTC
cdr3_aa: CASRQGVSYEQYF
j_call: TRBJ2-7
d_call: TRBD1
v_call: TRBV7-2
clone_size: many

cdr3_nt: TGTGCCAGCCAGGGACTTGCCATCGGGGAGCTGTTTTTT
cdr3_aa: CASQGLAIGELFF
j_call: TRBJ2-2
d_call: -
v_call: TRBV12-3/TRBV12-4
clone_size: many

cdr3_nt: TGCAGTGCTAGTTCTGTCGGCGCTGAAGCTTTCTTT
cdr3_aa: CSASSVGAEAFF
j_call: TRBJ1-1
d_call: -
v_call: TRBV20-1
clone_size: many

cdr3_nt: TGTGCCAGCAGCAGCGACAGGAGCGGTACGCAGTATTTT
cdr3_aa: CASSSDRSGTQYF
j_call: TRBJ2-3
d_call: -
v_call: TRBV12-3/TRBV12-4
clone_size: few

cdr3_nt: TGTGCCAGCAGCGGTTACCTTTACACCGGGGAGCTGTTTTTT
cdr3_aa: CASSGYLYTGELFF
j_call: TRBJ2-2
d_call: -
v_call: TRBV9
clone_size: many

cdr3_nt: TGTGCCGTCCACAGGGAAGGTGGGAATGAGCAGTTCTTC
cdr3_aa: CAVHREGGNEQFF
j_call: TRBJ2-1
d_call: -
v_call: TRBV10-3
clone_size: many

cdr3_nt: TGTGCCAGCAGCCCCTCACAGGGAAACTACGAGCAGTACTTC
cdr3_aa: CASSPSQGNYEQYF
j_call: TRBJ2-7
d_call: -
v_call: TRBV7-8
clone_size: many

cdr3_nt: TGCAGTGCTAAGGACAGGGGCTTTTCAGATACGCAGTATTTT
cdr3_aa: CSAKDRGFSDTQYF
j_call: TRBJ2-3
d_call: TRBD1
v_call: TRBV20-1
clone_size: few

cdr3_nt: TGTGCCAGCAGCTACGGGGCATCCCATTCCTACGAGCAGTACTTC
cdr3_aa: CASSYGASHSYEQYF
j_call: TRBJ2-7
d_call: -
v_call: TRBV5-5
clone_size: many

cdr3_nt: TGCAGTGTGAGGTATCAGAATCAGCCCCAGCATTTT
cdr3_aa: CSVRYQNQPQHF
j_call: TRBJ1-5
d_call: -
v_call: TRBV20-1
clone_size: many

cdr3_nt: TGCAGTGCTAGAGCCAGGATATCCTACAATGAGCAGTTCTTC
cdr3_aa: CSARARISYNEQFF
j_call: TRBJ2-1
d_call: -
v_call: TRBV20-1
clone_size: many

cdr3_nt: TGCAGTGCCAGAGGGCCCGATTATAGCAATCAGCCCCAGAATTTT
cdr3_aa: CSARGPDYSNQPQNF
j_call: TRBJ1-5
d_call: -
v_call: TRBV20-1
clone_size: few

cdr3_nt: TGCAGTGCTAGAGAAGCGGGAGCGTACAATGAGCAGTTCTTC
cdr3_aa: CSAREAGAYNEQFF
j_call: TRBJ2-1
d_call: TRBD2
v_call: TRBV20-1
clone_size: many

cdr3_nt: TGCGCCAGCAGCTTGGAGGGACAGGGGATCAATTCACCCCTCCACTTT
cdr3_aa: CASSLEGQGINSPLHF
j_call: TRBJ1-6
d_call: TRBD1
v_call: TRBV5-1
clone_size: many

cdr3_nt: TGTGCCAGCAGCCGGTTCGCCATGGGGACGGGTGGCTACACCTTC
cdr3_aa: CASSRFAMGTGGYTF
j_call: TRBJ1-2
d_call: -
v_call: TRBV11-2
clone_size: many

cdr3_nt: TGTGCCAGCAGTATCAGGGGGCCTGGTGAAAAACTGTTTTTT
cdr3_aa: CASSIRGPGEKLFF
j_call: TRBJ1-4
d_call: TRBD1
v_call: TRBV27
clone_size: many

cdr3_nt: TGTGCCAGCAGGAGTACAGTGAACACTGAAGCTTTCTTT
cdr3_aa: CASRSTVNTEAFF
j_call: TRBJ1-1
d_call: -
v_call: TRBV6-2/TRBV6-3
clone_size: many

cdr3_nt: TGTGCCTGGAGTGCGGGTCCTGAAGCTTTCTTT
cdr3_aa: CAWSAGPEAFF
j_call: TRBJ1-1
d_call: -
v_call: TRBV30
clone_size: many

cdr3_nt: TGTGCCAGCAGCCTTAAGACAGGTCTTAATGAAAAACTGTTTTTT
cdr3_aa: CASSLKTGLNEKLFF
j_call: TRBJ1-4
d_call: -
v_call: TRBV7-7
clone_size: few

cdr3_nt: TGTGCCAGCAGCTTAGGACCGGATCGGGATGAGCAGTTCTTC
cdr3_aa: CASSLGPDRDEQFF
j_call: TRBJ2-1
d_call: -
v_call: TRBV7-8
clone_size: many

cdr3_nt: TGTGCCAGCAGCCCCGGTGCAGGGAACACTGAAGCTTTCTTT
cdr3_aa: CASSPGAGNTEAFF
j_call: TRBJ1-1
d_call: -
v_call: TRBV7-3
clone_size: -

cdr3_nt: TGCGCCAGCAGATGGGACTTTAGCACAGATACGCAGTATTTT
cdr3_aa: CASRWDFSTDTQYF
j_call: TRBJ2-3
d_call: -
v_call: TRBV5-1
clone_size: many

cdr3_nt: TGTGCCATCAGTGTGGCAGAAGAGACCCAGTACTTC
cdr3_aa: CAISVAEETQYF
j_call: TRBJ2-5
d_call: -
v_call: TRBV10-3
clone_size: many

cdr3_nt: TGTGCCAGCAGCTTAAAGCCGAGGGGGGGTGACACTGAAGCTTTCTTT
cdr3_aa: CASSLKPRGGDTEAFF
j_call: TRBJ1-1
d_call: -
v_call: TRBV7-3
clone_size: many

cdr3_nt: TGTGCCAGCAGTGAAGGGCTAGCGGGAGAGAGAGGGACAGATACGCAGTATTTT
cdr3_aa: CASSEGLAGERGTDTQYF
j_call: TRBJ2-3
d_call: TRBD2
v_call: TRBV28
clone_size: many

cdr3_nt: TGTGCCATCAGGGCACAGGGGGCGGCCGGGGAGCTGTTTTTT
cdr3_aa: CAIRAQGAAGELFF
j_call: TRBJ2-2
d_call: TRBD1
v_call: TRBV10-3
clone_size: many

cdr3_nt: TGTGCCAGCAGTTTTCGGGACTATGGCTACACCTTC
cdr3_aa: CASSFRDYGYTF
j_call: TRBJ1-2
d_call: -
v_call: TRBV6-2/TRBV6-3
clone_size: many

cdr3_nt: TGTGCCAGCAGCTTAGGATCCGGGATGAACACTGAAGCTTTCTTT
cdr3_aa: CASSLGSGMNTEAFF
j_call: TRBJ1-1
d_call: -
v_call: TRBV7-2
clone_size: many

cdr3_nt: TGTGCCATCAGTGAATCGAATGCAGGGGGCTTTAGGGCGCAGTACTTC
cdr3_aa: CAISESNAGGFRAQYF
j_call: TRBJ2-7
d_call: TRBD1
v_call: TRBV10-3
clone_size: many

cdr3_nt: TGTGCCAGCAGCCCCCTCGGCGGGGGGGCTCGGAATGAGCAGTTCTTC
cdr3_aa: CASSPLGGGARNEQFF
j_call: TRBJ2-1
d_call: TRBD2
v_call: TRBV3-1
clone_size: many

cdr3_nt: TGTGCCAGCAGCTTGGGACAGCCCCCTAATGAGCAGTTCTTC
cdr3_aa: CASSLGQPPNEQFF
j_call: TRBJ2-1
d_call: TRBD1
v_call: TRBV7-2
clone_size: many

cdr3_nt: TGTGCCAGCAGCTCCAGATCCCACGACGAGCAGTACTTC
cdr3_aa: CASSSRSHDEQYF
j_call: TRBJ2-7
d_call: -
v_call: TRBV7-2
clone_size: many

cdr3_nt: TGCAGCGTTGAACTGGGACTTTCGAACACCGGGGAGCTGTTTTTT
cdr3_aa: CSVELGLSNTGELFF
j_call: TRBJ2-2
d_call: -
v_call: TRBV29-1
clone_size: many

cdr3_nt: TGCGCCAGCAGTAAACAGGGAGTTTTTGCAGATACGCAGTATTTT
cdr3_aa: CASSKQGVFADTQYF
j_call: TRBJ2-3
d_call: -
v_call: TRBV5-1
clone_size: many